The next 3 T cell receptor beta chains were all read from a single sample in a study of cytomegalovirus exposure and HLA in healthy donors. It was with 60 Vbeta and 13 Jbeta primers that the PCR ran. The method was immunoSEQ multiplex PCR; TCRdb's version includes in-frame clones alone and lacks a portion of them. This table has 180,000 or so clones, roughly three quarters appearing once. Sequenced sample: PBMCs. The receptors derive from a woman aged 25 to 39 in good health and CMV-seropositive.

The rearrangement uses TRBV7-8 and TRBJ2-7, with 9 bases that match TRBD1. Germline values: CDR1 SGHVS, CDR2 FQNEAQ. J was trimmed by 5 bases and V by 5 bases; bases with no gene match: 13. The CDR3 runs 16 residues. CDR3 sequence reads: CASSRNPRDRVHEQYF. The DNA of the CDR3 is TGTGCCAGCAGCCGCAACCCCCGGGACAGGGTTCACGAGCAGTACTTC.

The gene calls are TRBV19 and TRBJ2-6, with D possibly being TRBD2 (6 bases). This CDR3 spans 16 amino acids. CDR1 is LNHDA and CDR2 is SQIVND in the germline V gene (reference sequence). Trimming removed 7 bases from V and 1 base from J, with 14 bases in between. CDR3 amino acids: CASTLPAGSGANVLTF. The CDR3 DNA reads TGTGCCAGTACCCTTCCCGCGGGATCTGGGGCCAACGTCCTGACTTTC.

The chain couples TRBV29-1 to TRBJ2-7, with 8 bases fitting TRBD2. Trimming cost V 3 bases and J 5 bases; bases outside gene matches: 0. Germline loops: CDR1 SQVTM, CDR2 ANQGSEA. This CDR3 comprises 11 residues. CDR3 amino acids: CSVDGRDEQYF. As DNA, the CDR3 is TGCAGCGTTGACGGGAGGGACGAGCAGTACTTC.